Listed here are 15 T cell receptor beta chains from one sample, sequenced in a study of STAT5B mutations in CD4+ large granular lymphocyte leukemia. Method: immunoSEQ multiplex PCR; TCRdb's copy keeps in-frame clones and lacks some. The top ten clones hold about 64% of a sample with 7,500 to 10,000 clones, approximately 83% of them seen once. Material for sequencing was PBMCs. The origin of the receptors is a man aged 55 to 70 with CD4+ T-cell large granular lymphocyte leukemia.

This clone was seen a single time. V usage is TRBV29-1 and J usage is TRBJ2-5; 7 nucleotides match TRBD2. V shed 3 bases and J 7 bases; nucleotides not matched to a gene: 11. The CDR3 is 14 residues long. Germline loops: CDR1 SQVTM, CDR2 ANQGSEA. As DNA, the CDR3 is TGCAGCGTTGAGAGCGGGAACCGGAGGGGGACCCAGTACTTC. Translated, it gives CSVESGNRRGTQYF.

The DNA for the CDR3 is TGTGCCAGTCAGACAGACACCTACAATGAGCAGTTCTTC. Translated, it gives CASQTDTYNEQFF. The J gene is TRBJ2-1, the V gene TRBV6-6; D might be TRBD1 (5 bases). The CDR3 has 13 amino acids. V was trimmed by 9 bases and J by 2 bases, leaving 11 bases between them. Germline-derived CDR1 and CDR2 are MNHNY and SVGAGI (reference sequence).

This clone appeared once. The chain is built from TRBV7-7 and TRBJ2-5; TRBD1 aligns across 9 bases. Trimming at V came to 3 bases and at J to 2 bases, leaving 1 base not matched to a gene. The germline gives CDR1 SSHAT, CDR2 FNYEAQ (reference sequence). The CDR3 sequence is 14 residues long. The CDR3 DNA sequence: TGTGCCAGCAGCTTGACAGGGGGGCAAGAGACCCAGTACTTC. It specifies CASSLTGGQETQYF.

This chain joins TRBV19 and TRBJ2-2, with D maybe TRBD1 (6 bases). The V and J ends lost 4 bases and 8 bases respectively, with 17 bases between them. The CDR3 is 15 residues long. Germline V lookup: CDR1 LNHDA, CDR2 SQIVND (reference sequence). Here the CDR3 reads CASSRQAQVSGELFF. The DNA for the CDR3 is TGTGCCAGTAGTAGACAGGCGCAGGTCTCAGGGGAGCTGTTTTTT.

The rearrangement links TRBV7-2 to TRBJ2-1; perhaps TRBD1 as D (6 bases). V lost 2 bases and J 4 bases, leaving 12 bases between the germline ends. CDR3 size: 15 residues. Germline CDR1 SGHTA, CDR2 FQGNSA. The CDR3 protein is CASSLTTGPYNEQFF. Written as DNA, the CDR3 is TGTGCCAGCAGCTTAACCACAGGGCCATACAATGAGCAGTTCTTC.

The rearrangement uses TRBV7-7 and TRBJ2-1; D assignment may be TRBD1 or TRBD2 (5 bases each). V lost 5 bases and J 5 bases, leaving 16 bases between the germline ends. Germline V CDR1 and CDR2: SSHAT, FNYEAQ (reference sequence). The CDR3 is 15 residues long. The CDR3 bases are TGTGCCAGCAGCCTCTCTCTACTAGGGGACAATGAGCAGTTCTTC. It yields the protein CASSLSLLGDNEQFF.

The chain recombines TRBV7-2 with TRBJ2-7; no reliable D call. Per the germline V gene, CDR1 is SGHTA and CDR2 is FQGNSA. The CDR3 has 15 residues. Trimming stripped 1 base from V and 3 bases from J, with 13 bases between. The CDR3 sequence is CASSLGETADYEQYF. In DNA form, the CDR3 reads TGTGCCAGCAGCTTAGGTGAGACGGCCGACTACGAGCAGTACTTC.

Only a few counts were recorded for this clone. The rearrangement links TRBV5-1 to TRBJ2-1, with 7 bases identical to TRBD1. V was pared by 3 bases and J by 4 bases, with 4 bases of the junction left unmatched. This CDR3 comprises 14 residues. Looked up from germline, CDR1 is SGHRS and CDR2 is YFSETQ. CDR3 DNA: TGCGCCAGCAGCTCGGCAGGGGGATACAATGAGCAGTTCTTC. This codes for CASSSAGGYNEQFF.

This clone was picked up one time. The chain is built from TRBV25-1 and TRBJ2-3; D may be TRBD2 (6 bases). The CDR3 length is 14 residues. Germline V gene data show CDR1 as MGHDK and CDR2 as SYGVNS. Trimming removed 3 bases from V and 0 bases from J, with 7 bases in between. The CDR3 region is CASSEGLSTDTQYF. For the CDR3, the DNA is TGTGCCAGCAGTGAGGGACTGAGCACAGATACGCAGTATTTT. The whole variable domain, remainder taken from reference TRBV25-1 and TRBJ2-3, is EADIYQTPRYLVIGTGKKITLECSQTMGHDKMYWYQQDPGMELHLIHYSYGVNSTEKGDLSSESTVSRIRTEHFPLTLESARPSHTSQYLCASSEGLSTDTQYFGPGTRLTVL.

The gene calls are TRBV2 and TRBJ1-4; D unresolved. Looked up from germline, CDR1 is SNHLY and CDR2 is FYNNEI. The CDR3 totals 14 residues. Trimming removed 10 bases from V and 6 bases from J, with 18 bases in between. The CDR3 sequence is CAIKGAGRDEKLFF. For the CDR3, the DNA is TGTGCCATCAAAGGCGCCGGACGGGATGAAAAACTGTTTTTT.

This clone appeared a single time. The genes are TRBV4-1 and TRBJ2-1; TRBD1 matches at 10 bases. This CDR3 is 16 amino acids long. CDR1 and CDR2 (germline): MGHRA, YSYEKL. Germline trimming cut 3 bases from V and 9 bases from J; bases unmatched to any gene: 11. CDR3 DNA sequence: TGCGCCAGCAGCCATAGATCGGGACAGGGGTTCATTGAGCAGTTCTTC. This translates into CASSHRSGQGFIEQFF.

The V call is TRBV11-3, the J call TRBJ2-3, with D perhaps matching TRBD2 (5 bases). CDR3 length: 15 residues. CDR1 SGHNT and CDR2 YENEEA come from the germline V gene. Trimming took 2 bases from V and 4 from J, leaving 13 bases between them. This CDR3 is CASSLSEGFSDTQYF. As DNA, the CDR3 is TGTGCCAGCAGCTTATCCGAGGGCTTTTCAGATACGCAGTATTTT.

This rearrangement joins TRBV6-5 to TRBJ1-2; tentatively, D is TRBD1 (5 bases). The CDR3 is 15 amino acids. Germline lookup yields CDR1 MNHEY and CDR2 SVGAGI. V lost 2 bases and J 3 bases, leaving 13 bases between the germline ends. In nucleotides, the CDR3 is TGTGCCAGCAGTTACGGCAGGGAAGTTCACTATGGCTACACCTTC. The encoded protein is CASSYGREVHYGYTF.

The chain employs TRBV7-2 and TRBJ2-3; D is uncertain. CDR3 length equals 14 residues. Germline-derived CDR1 and CDR2 are SGHTA and FQGNSA. The V and J ends lost 2 bases and 6 bases respectively, with 12 bases between them. DNA for the CDR3: TGTGCCAGCAGCTTACAGTACGAACCGGATACGCAGTATTTT. This encodes CASSLQYEPDTQYF.

The V and J genes are TRBV27 and TRBJ1-5; a weak D match, TRBD1 (6 bases). Germline lookup yields CDR1 MNHEY and CDR2 SMNVEV (reference sequence). V lost 1 base and J lost 5, with 9 bases in between. This CDR3 has 14 residues. DNA of the CDR3: TGTGCCAGCAGTTTATGGGGGGCCGATCAGCCCCAGCATTTT. Its translation: CASSLWGADQPQHF.